The sample holds a few counts of the clone carrying this TCR beta chain. The target antigen is unknown. The sample belongs to a study of cytomegalovirus exposure and HLA in healthy donors. Study-level information: From 190 million or so T cells, an earlier analysis saw 120 million or so unique TCR beta sequences. Study-level points and caveats: CMV antigen specificity of a few CMV-associated chains was confirmed in vitro. Roughly 170 TCR beta chains were listed as cytomegalovirus-associated.

PCR was performed using 60 Vbeta and 13 Jbeta primers. The method was immunoSEQ multiplex PCR; TCRdb's version includes in-frame clones alone and lacks a portion of them. The sample includes 120,000 to 150,000 clones, 64% seen only once; the top ten take about 2.9%. This CDR3 contains 16 residues. Per germline, CDR1 SGDLS and CDR2 YYNGEE. V trimming: 5 bases; J trimming: 4 bases; junction bases outside the gene matches: 11. The sequenced sample was PBMCs. This TCR came from a woman under 40 in good health and CMV-seropositive. This chain uses TRBV9 with TRBJ2-1; 8 bases are a match to TRBD2. The CDR3 DNA reads TGTGCCAGCAGTATCAGTAGCGGGACACTGTACAATGAGCAGTTCTTC. Translated, it gives CASSISSGTLYNEQFF. Full variable domain (remainder filled in from reference TRBV9 and TRBJ2-1): DSGVTQTPKHLITATGQRVTLRCSPRSGDLSVYWYQQSLDQGLQFLIQYYNGEERAKGNILERFSAQQFPDLHSELNLSSLELGDSALYFCASSISSGTLYNEQFFGPGTRLTVL.